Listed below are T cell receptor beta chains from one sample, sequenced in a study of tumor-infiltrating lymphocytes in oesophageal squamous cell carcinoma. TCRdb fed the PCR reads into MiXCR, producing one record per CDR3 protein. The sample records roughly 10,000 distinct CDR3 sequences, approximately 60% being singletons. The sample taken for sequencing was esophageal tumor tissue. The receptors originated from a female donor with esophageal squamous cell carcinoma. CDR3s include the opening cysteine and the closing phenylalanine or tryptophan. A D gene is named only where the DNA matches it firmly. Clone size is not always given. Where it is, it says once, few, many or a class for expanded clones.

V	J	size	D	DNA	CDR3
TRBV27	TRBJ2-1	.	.	TGTGCCAGCAGTTTAGGAGTTCCTGGTGAGCAGTTCTTC	CASSLGVPGEQFF
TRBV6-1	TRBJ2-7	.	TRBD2	TGTGCCAGCAGTTACGACCTAGCGGGGATCCAGTACTTC	CASSYDLAGIQYF
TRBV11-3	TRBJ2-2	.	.	TGTGCCAGCAGCTTAGGAGCAGGCAGGATCGGGGAGCTGTTTTTT	CASSLGAGRIGELFF
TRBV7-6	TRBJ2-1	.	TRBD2	TGTGCCAGCAGCCGTATAGCGGGAGCCAGGGGTGAGCAGTTCTTC	CASSRIAGARGEQFF
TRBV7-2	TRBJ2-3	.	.	TGTGCCAGCAGCCCAGGGCGGGTTGGGACGCTACGTCTGGAGCAGTATTTT	CASSPGRVGTLRLEQYF
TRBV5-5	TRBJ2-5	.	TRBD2	TGTGCCAGCAGCTTAACCGGGACTAGCGCCGAGACCCAGTACTTC	CASSLTGTSAETQYF
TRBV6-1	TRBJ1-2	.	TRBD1	TGTGCCAGCTCCCCCGGACAGGCCCGATTGTATGGCTACACCTTC	CASSPGQARLYGYTF
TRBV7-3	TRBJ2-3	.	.	TGTGCCAGCAGCTTAACCCGCGCAGATACGCAGTATTTT	CASSLTRADTQYF
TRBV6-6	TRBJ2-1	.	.	TGTGCCAGCAGTTACGGGGACTTAGGGCCGTTCTTC	CASSYGDLGPFF
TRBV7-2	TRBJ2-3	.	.	TGTGCCAGCAGTTTCGAGTACACAGATACGCAGTATTTT	CASSFEYTDTQYF
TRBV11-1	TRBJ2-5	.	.	TGTGCCAGCAGCTCCAGCGGGCAAGAGACCCAGTACTTC	CASSSSGQETQYF
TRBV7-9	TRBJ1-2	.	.	TGTGCCAGCAGCTTAGTGGACTATGGCTACACCTTC	CASSLVDYGYTF
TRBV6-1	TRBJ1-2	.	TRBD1	TGTGCCAGCAGTGCACAGGGGGGAAAGTATGGCTACACCTTC	CASSAQGGKYGYTF
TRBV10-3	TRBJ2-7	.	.	TGTGCCATCAGAGAATTCCGCGAGCAGTACTTC	CAIREFREQYF
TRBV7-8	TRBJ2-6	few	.	TGTGCCAGCAGCTGGCAGGATCCAGGGGCCAACGTCCTGACTTTC	CASSWQDPGANVLTF
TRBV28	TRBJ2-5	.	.	TGTGCCAGCAGTTTGGGGGGGGCGCATGAAGAGACCCAGTACTTC	CASSLGGAHEETQYF
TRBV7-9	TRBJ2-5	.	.	TGTGCCAGCAGTCCAGACGCAGGGGCCCAGTACTTC	CASSPDAGAQYF
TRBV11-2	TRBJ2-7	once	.	TGTGCCAGCAGAACGGTCTCCTACGAGCAGTACTTC	CASRTVSYEQYF
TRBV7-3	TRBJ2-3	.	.	TGTGCCAGCAGCTCAAGGACAGGAGGGGGGGATACGCAGTATTTT	CASSSRTGGGDTQYF
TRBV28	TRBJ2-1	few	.	TGTGCCAGCAGCAAAGGGGGTTCGACCTACAATGAGCAGTTCTTC	CASSKGGSTYNEQFF
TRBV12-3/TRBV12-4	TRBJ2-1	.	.	TGTGCCAGCAGTTTAAGCTCCTACAATGAGCAGTTCTTC	CASSLSSYNEQFF